Below are 21 T cell receptor beta chains sequenced from a single sample in a study of blood T cell repertoires in COVID-19. The method was immunoSEQ multiplex PCR; TCRdb's version includes in-frame clones alone and lacks a portion of them. Of approximately 280,000 clones listed, roughly 86% are singletons. The sample comprised PBMCs or T cells enriched from blood (not recorded which). The receptors were sampled from a woman aged 55-69 years who had recovered from COVID-19.

This rearrangement joins TRBV5-1 to TRBJ2-4; 9 bases align to TRBD1. The J segment lost 4 bases and the V segment lost 0 bases, leaving 8 bases of the junction unmatched. Germline V gene sequence: CDR1 SGHRS, CDR2 YFSETQ. This CDR3 is built from 17 residues. CDR3 bases: TGCGCCAGCAGCTTGGATCGTCCGGGGACAGGGAAAAACATTCAGTACTTC. Its protein is CASSLDRPGTGKNIQYF.

This clone came up once. V gene TRBV6-1 combines with J gene TRBJ2-2, with TRBD2 matching over 12 bases. The CDR3 runs to 16 residues. Trimming at V came to 4 bases and at J to 4 bases, leaving 4 bases not matched to a gene. Germline CDR1 reads MNHNS; CDR2 reads SASEGT. CDR3 nucleotide sequence: TGTGCCAGCAGTGTGGGACTAGCGGGTACCACCGGGGAGCTGTTTTTT. Protein sequence: CASSVGLAGTTGELFF.

The V gene is TRBV30, the J gene TRBJ1-5; D remains unclear. Germline assignment: CDR1 GTSNPN and CDR2 SVGIG (reference sequence). Trimming shortened V by 0 bases and J by 3 bases, and 6 bases separated the two germline ends. The CDR3 consists of 13 residues. CDR3 bases: TGTGCCTGGAGTGTTGACTACAATCAGCCCCAGCATTTT. It encodes CAWSVDYNQPQHF.

V usage is TRBV14 and J usage is TRBJ2-1; 8 bases line up with TRBD2. CDR1 and CDR2 from the germline V gene are SGHDN and FVKESK. V shed 0 bases and J 1 base; nucleotides not matched to a gene: 5. This CDR3 is 17 amino acids long. CDR3 bases: TGTGCCAGCAGCCAAGACCTCCCTAGCGGGTCCTACAATGAGCAGTTCTTC. Protein sequence: CASSQDLPSGSYNEQFF.

The V gene is TRBV11-2, the J gene TRBJ1-3; D ambiguous. Germline V CDR1 and CDR2: SGHAT, FQNNGV. The CDR3 spans 13 residues. Trimming removed 7 bases from V and 0 bases from J, with 7 bases in between. CDR3 sequence: CASTASSGNTIYF. CDR3 DNA: TGTGCCAGCACCGCCAGCTCTGGAAACACCATATATTTT.

The chain joins TRBV7-3 to TRBJ2-1; 11 bases match TRBD2. There are 15 residues in the CDR3. After removal of 1 base from V and 6 bases from J, the junction contained 2 bases not matched to a gene. Germline-derived CDR1 and CDR2 are SGHTA and FQGTGA. CDR3 sequence (DNA): TGTGCCAGCAGCTTAAGCGGGACTAGCGGCAATGAGCAGTTCTTC. Its protein product is CASSLSGTSGNEQFF.

The chain recombines TRBV11-2 with TRBJ1-1; possibly TRBD1 for D (6 bases). This CDR3 is 16 amino acids long. Looked up from germline, CDR1 is SGHAT and CDR2 is FQNNGV. V was cut by 7 bases and J by 3 bases, with 21 bases left in between. The CDR3 is CASTSTGTSTHTEAFF. CDR3 sequence (DNA): TGTGCCAGCACCTCCACCGGGACATCGACCCACACTGAAGCTTTCTTT.

The gene calls are TRBV19 and TRBJ2-2; maybe TRBD2 (7 bases). Germline V gene sequence: CDR1 LNHDA, CDR2 SQIVND (reference sequence). This CDR3 region has 14 residues. Trimming pared 3 bases from V and 8 bases from J, leaving 13 bases between. Written as DNA, the CDR3 is TGTGCCAGTAGTATCGCGGGGGCAGGGGGGGAGCTGTTTTTT. As protein: CASSIAGAGGELFF.

V gene TRBV24-1 combines with J gene TRBJ1-3; tentative D call: TRBD1 (5 bases). Germline CDR1 reads KGHDR; CDR2 reads SFDVKD. The ends were cut back, 9 bases at V and 3 bases at J, with 8 bases in the middle. The CDR3 runs to 12 residues. For the CDR3, the DNA is TGTGCCACCCAGGGAAATGGAAACACCATATATTTT. Amino acids: CATQGNGNTIYF.

The V call is TRBV5-1, the J call TRBJ2-2; D not certain. The CDR3 extends over 13 amino acids. Per the germline V gene, CDR1 is SGHRS and CDR2 is YFSETQ. V lost 4 bases and J 2 bases, leaving 6 bases between the germline ends. This chain's CDR3 is CASSPGNTGELFF. DNA for the CDR3: TGCGCCAGCAGCCCTGGCAACACCGGGGAGCTGTTTTTT.

This clone appeared once. The chain is built from TRBV2 and TRBJ2-7; possibly TRBD1 for D (6 bases). Germline V lookup: CDR1 SNHLY, CDR2 FYNNEI. The CDR3 has 14 amino acids. The ends were cut back, 10 bases at V and 5 bases at J, with 21 bases in the middle. The CDR3 is CATGRQAPSHEQYF. CDR3 DNA: TGTGCCACCGGTCGACAGGCCCCTAGCCACGAGCAGTACTTC.

The V gene is TRBV7-3, the J gene TRBJ2-7; 10 bases agree with TRBD1. The CDR3 totals 15 residues. Germline values: CDR1 SGHTA, CDR2 FQGTGA. Trimming took 5 bases from V and 3 from J; bases not matched to a gene: 7. This CDR3 is CASSPGQGPFYEQYF. In DNA, the CDR3 is TGTGCCAGCAGCCCGGGACAGGGGCCTTTCTACGAGCAGTACTTC.

This chain uses TRBV9 with TRBJ2-1, with 8 bases lining up with TRBD1. Germline CDR1 and CDR2: SGDLS and YYNGEE. Trimming removed 0 bases from V and 2 bases from J; junction bases left unmatched: 1. CDR3 length: 15 residues. The CDR3 protein is CASSVGTGTYNEQFF. CDR3 coding DNA: TGTGCCAGCAGCGTAGGGACAGGGACCTACAATGAGCAGTTCTTC. Full variable domain (missing parts from reference TRBV9 and TRBJ2-1): DSGVTQTPKHLITATGQRVTLRCSPRSGDLSVYWYQQSLDQGLQFLIQYYNGEERAKGNILERFSAQQFPDLHSELNLSSLELGDSALYFCASSVGTGTYNEQFFGPGTRLTVL.

This clone was seen a single time. The V and J genes are TRBV18 and TRBJ2-5; D gene ambiguous. From germline, CDR1 is KGHSH and CDR2 LQKENI. The CDR3 spans 13 residues. V lost 3 bases, J lost 5 bases, and 10 bases lay in between. The CDR3 sequence: CASSPALLETQYF. For the CDR3, the DNA is TGTGCCAGCTCACCGGCCTTATTGGAGACCCAGTACTTC.

This rearrangement joins TRBV6-6 to TRBJ1-1; D remains unclear. This CDR3 is 13 amino acids long. Trimming removed 6 bases from V and 4 bases from J, with 12 bases in between. CDR1 is MNHNY, CDR2 SVGAGI, per germline (reference sequence). The CDR3 DNA is TGTGCCAGCAGCTCCCCTGAGGGCACTGAAGCTTTCTTT. Protein sequence: CASSSPEGTEAFF.

The chain recombines TRBV28 with TRBJ1-4; 11 bases map to TRBD1. The length of the CDR3 is 13 residues. Trimming took 3 bases from V and 10 from J; bases not matched to a gene: 1. Germline loops: CDR1 MDHEN, CDR2 SYDVKM. CDR3 DNA sequence: TGTGCCAGCAGTTTGGGACAGGGGGGAAAACTGTTTTTT. Amino acids: CASSLGQGGKLFF.

V usage is TRBV29-1 and J usage is TRBJ1-1, with D unclear. Trimming took 4 bases from V and 1 from J, leaving 10 bases between them. CDR3 length equals 13 residues. Germline V gives CDR1 SQVTM, CDR2 ANQGSEA. CDR3: CSVGEGPNTEAFF. The CDR3 bases are TGCAGCGTTGGGGAGGGCCCGAACACTGAAGCTTTCTTT.

The chain carries TRBV3-1 (or the pseudogene TRBV3-2) and TRBJ2-4; no reliable D call. Looked up from germline, CDR1 is LGHDT and CDR2 is YNNKEL (reference sequence). V lost 3 bases to trimming and J lost 7 bases, with 13 bases between them. The CDR3 covers 14 residues. CDR3 in DNA: TGTGCCAGCAGCCAGCCGATAGCCGGTAACATTCAGTACTTC. It translates to CASSQPIAGNIQYF.

The rearrangement joins TRBV5-1 to TRBJ2-1; perhaps TRBD1 as D (6 bases). The CDR3 is 13 amino acids. Germline lookup yields CDR1 SGHRS and CDR2 YFSETQ. V was shortened by 1 base and J by 9 bases, with 11 bases between the two germline ends. The CDR3 nucleotides read TGCGCCAGCAGCTTGAACAGGGAAGGTGAGCAGTTCTTC. Protein sequence: CASSLNREGEQFF.

This chain connects TRBV9 to TRBJ2-7; maybe TRBD2 (5 bases). Per germline, CDR1 SGDLS and CDR2 YYNGEE. The CDR3 totals 14 residues. Deletions cut 2 bases from V and 6 bases from J, with 15 bases between. The CDR3 here is CASSVDLADREQYF. For the CDR3, the DNA is TGTGCCAGCAGCGTGGATCTAGCTGATCGCGAGCAGTACTTC.

The chain is built from TRBV12-5 and TRBJ2-1; D is possibly TRBD2 (6 bases). The CDR3 runs 14 residues. V was pared by 8 bases and J by 8 bases, with 19 bases between. Per germline, CDR1 LGHNT and CDR2 FRNRAP. DNA for the CDR3: TGTGCTAGTAACCGGGGGACGTTCCCGGATGAGCAGTTCTTC. This sequence encodes CASNRGTFPDEQFF.